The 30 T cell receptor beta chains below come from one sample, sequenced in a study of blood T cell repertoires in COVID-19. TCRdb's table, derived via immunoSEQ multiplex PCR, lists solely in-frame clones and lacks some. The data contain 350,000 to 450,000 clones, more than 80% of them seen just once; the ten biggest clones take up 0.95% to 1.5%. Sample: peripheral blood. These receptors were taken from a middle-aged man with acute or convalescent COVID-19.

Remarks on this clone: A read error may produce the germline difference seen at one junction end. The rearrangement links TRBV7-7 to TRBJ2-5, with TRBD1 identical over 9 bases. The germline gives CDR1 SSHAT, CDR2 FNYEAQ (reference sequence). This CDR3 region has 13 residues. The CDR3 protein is CASSRDREETQYF. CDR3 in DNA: TGTGCTAGCAGCCGGGACAGGGAAGAGACCCAGTACTTC.

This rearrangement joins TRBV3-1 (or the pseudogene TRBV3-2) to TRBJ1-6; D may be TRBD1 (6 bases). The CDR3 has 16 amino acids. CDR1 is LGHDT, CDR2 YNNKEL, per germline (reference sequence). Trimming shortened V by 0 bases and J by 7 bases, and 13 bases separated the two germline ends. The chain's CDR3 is CASSQDQQGQNSPLHF. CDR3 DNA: TGTGCCAGCAGCCAAGATCAACAGGGCCAAAATTCACCCCTCCACTTT.

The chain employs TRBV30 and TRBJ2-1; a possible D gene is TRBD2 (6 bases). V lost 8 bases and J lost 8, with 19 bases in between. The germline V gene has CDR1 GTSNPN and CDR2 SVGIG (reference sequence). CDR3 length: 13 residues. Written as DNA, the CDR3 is TGTGCCGTGGCCCGCGGGACTGGGTATGAGCAGTTCTTC. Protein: CAVARGTGYEQFF.

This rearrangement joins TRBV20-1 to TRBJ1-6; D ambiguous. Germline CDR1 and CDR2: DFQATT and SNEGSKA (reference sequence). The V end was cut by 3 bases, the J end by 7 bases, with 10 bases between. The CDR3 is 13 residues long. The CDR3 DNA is TGCAGTGCTAGTTCCTCGAGGAATTCACCCCTCCACTTT. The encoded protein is CSASSSRNSPLHF.

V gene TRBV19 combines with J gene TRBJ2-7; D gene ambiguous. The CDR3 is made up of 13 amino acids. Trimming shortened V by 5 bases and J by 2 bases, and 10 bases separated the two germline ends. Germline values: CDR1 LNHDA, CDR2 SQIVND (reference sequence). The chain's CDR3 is CASSQAGPYEQYF. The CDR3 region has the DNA TGTGCCAGTAGTCAGGCAGGCCCCTACGAGCAGTACTTC.

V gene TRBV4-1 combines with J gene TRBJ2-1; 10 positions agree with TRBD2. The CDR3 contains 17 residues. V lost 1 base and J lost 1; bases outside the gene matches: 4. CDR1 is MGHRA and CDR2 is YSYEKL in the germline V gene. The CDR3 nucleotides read TGCGCCAGCAGCCAAGGCCCAGCGGGAGGGTCCTACAATGAGCAGTTCTTC. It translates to CASSQGPAGGSYNEQFF.

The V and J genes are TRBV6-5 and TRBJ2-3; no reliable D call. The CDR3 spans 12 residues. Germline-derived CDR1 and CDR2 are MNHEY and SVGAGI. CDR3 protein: CASHSRTDTQYF. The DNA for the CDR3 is TGTGCGTCACATTCTCGCACAGATACGCAGTATTTT.

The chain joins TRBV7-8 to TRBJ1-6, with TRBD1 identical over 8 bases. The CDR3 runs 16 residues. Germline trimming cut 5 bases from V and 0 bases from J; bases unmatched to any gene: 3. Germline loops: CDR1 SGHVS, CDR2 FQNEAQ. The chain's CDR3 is CASSGGTGSYNSPLHF. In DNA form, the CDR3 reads TGTGCCAGCAGCGGAGGGACAGGCTCCTATAATTCACCCCTCCACTTT.

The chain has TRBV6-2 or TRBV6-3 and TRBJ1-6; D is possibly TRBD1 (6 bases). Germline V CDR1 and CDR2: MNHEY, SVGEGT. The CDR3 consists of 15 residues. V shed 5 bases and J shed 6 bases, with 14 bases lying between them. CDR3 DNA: TGTGCCAGCAGTCTCGCTCGGACAGTTAATTCACCCCTCCACTTT. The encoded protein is CASSLARTVNSPLHF.

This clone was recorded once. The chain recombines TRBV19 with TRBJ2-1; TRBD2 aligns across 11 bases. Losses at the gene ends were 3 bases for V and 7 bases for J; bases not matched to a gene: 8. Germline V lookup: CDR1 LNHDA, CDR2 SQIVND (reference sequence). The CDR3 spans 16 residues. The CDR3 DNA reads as TGTGCCAGTAGTATGGTGCGACTAGCGGGGAGTAATGAGCAGTTCTTC. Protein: CASSMVRLAGSNEQFF. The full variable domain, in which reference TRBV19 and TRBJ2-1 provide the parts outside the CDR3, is DGGITQSPKYLFRKEGQNVTLSCEQNLNHDAMYWYRQDPGQGLRLIYYSQIVNDFQKGDIAEGYSVSREKKESFPLTVTSAQKNPTAFYLCASSMVRLAGSNEQFFGPGTRLTVL.

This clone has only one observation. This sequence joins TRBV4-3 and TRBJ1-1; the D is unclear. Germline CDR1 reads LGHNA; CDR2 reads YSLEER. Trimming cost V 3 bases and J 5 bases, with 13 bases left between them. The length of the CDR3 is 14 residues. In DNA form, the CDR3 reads TGCGCCAGCAGCCACCGACCGGGGAGGACTGAAGCTTTCTTT. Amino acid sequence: CASSHRPGRTEAFF.

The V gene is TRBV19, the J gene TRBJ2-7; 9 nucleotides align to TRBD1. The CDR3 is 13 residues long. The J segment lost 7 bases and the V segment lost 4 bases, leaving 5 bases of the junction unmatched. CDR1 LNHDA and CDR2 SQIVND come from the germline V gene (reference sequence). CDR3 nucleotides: TGTGCCAGTAGTAGCTGGACAGGGGTTGAGCAGTACTTC. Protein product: CASSSWTGVEQYF.

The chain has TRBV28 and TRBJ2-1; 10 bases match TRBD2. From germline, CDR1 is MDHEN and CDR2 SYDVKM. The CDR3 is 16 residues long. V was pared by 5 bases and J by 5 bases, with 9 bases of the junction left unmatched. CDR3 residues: CASSRPSSGGNNEQFF. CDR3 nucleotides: TGTGCCAGCAGTCGACCCTCTAGCGGGGGAAACAATGAGCAGTTCTTC.

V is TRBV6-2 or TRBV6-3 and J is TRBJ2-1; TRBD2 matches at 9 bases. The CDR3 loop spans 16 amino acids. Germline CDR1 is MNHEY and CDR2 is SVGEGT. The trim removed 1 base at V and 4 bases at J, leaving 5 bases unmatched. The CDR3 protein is CASSYLAGEPYNEQFF. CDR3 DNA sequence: TGTGCCAGCAGTTACTTAGCGGGGGAGCCATACAATGAGCAGTTCTTC.

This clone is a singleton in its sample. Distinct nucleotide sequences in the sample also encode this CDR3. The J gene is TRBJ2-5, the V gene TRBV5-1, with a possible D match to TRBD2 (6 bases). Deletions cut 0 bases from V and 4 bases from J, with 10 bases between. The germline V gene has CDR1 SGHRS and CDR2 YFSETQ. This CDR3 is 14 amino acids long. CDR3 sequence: CASSLGQGGETQYF. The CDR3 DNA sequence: TGCGCCAGCAGCTTGGGGCAGGGAGGAGAGACCCAGTACTTC.

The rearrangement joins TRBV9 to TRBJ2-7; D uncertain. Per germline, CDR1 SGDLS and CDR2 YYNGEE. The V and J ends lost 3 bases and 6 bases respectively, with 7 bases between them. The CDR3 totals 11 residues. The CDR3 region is CASSGNSEQYF. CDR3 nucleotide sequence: TGTGCCAGCAGCGGAAACAGCGAGCAGTACTTC.

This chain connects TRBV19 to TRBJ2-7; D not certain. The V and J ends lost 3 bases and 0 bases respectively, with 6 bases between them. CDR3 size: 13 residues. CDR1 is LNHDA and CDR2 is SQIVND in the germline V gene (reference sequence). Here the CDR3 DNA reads TGTGCCAGTAGTATCTCCGGCTCCTACGAGCAGTACTTC. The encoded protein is CASSISGSYEQYF.

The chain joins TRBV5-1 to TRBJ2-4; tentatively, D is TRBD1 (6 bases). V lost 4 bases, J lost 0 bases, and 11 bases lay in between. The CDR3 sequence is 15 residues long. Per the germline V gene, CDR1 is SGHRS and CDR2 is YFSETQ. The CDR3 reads CASSANRAAKNIQYF. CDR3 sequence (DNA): TGCGCCAGCAGCGCGAACAGGGCAGCCAAAAACATTCAGTACTTC.

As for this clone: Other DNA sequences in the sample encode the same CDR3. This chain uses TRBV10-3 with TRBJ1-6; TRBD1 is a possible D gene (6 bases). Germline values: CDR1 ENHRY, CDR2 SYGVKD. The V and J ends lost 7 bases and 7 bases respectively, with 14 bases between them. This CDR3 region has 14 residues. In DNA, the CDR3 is TGTGCCATCACCTCCGGGCAGGGGAATTCACCCCTCCACTTT. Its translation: CAITSGQGNSPLHF.

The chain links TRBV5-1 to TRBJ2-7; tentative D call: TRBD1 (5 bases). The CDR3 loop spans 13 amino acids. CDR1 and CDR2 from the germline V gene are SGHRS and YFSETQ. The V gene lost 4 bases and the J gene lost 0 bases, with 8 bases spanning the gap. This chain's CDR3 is CASSPRVSYEQYF. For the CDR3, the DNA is TGCGCCAGCAGCCCCAGGGTCTCCTACGAGCAGTACTTC.

The CDR3 sequence: CATSRDPGNSPLHF. DNA for the CDR3: TGTGCCACCAGCAGAGACCCAGGGAATTCACCCCTCCACTTT. This chain uses TRBV15 with TRBJ1-6, with D possibly being TRBD1 (5 bases). Trimming stripped 0 bases from V and 7 bases from J, with 7 bases between. The CDR3 contains 14 residues. The germline V gene has CDR1 LNHNV and CDR2 YYDKDF (reference sequence).

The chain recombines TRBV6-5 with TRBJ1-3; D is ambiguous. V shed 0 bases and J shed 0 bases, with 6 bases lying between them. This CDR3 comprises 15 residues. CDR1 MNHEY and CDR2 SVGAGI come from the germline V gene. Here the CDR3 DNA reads TGTGCCAGCAGTTACTCTGACAACTCTGGAAACACCATATATTTT. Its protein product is CASSYSDNSGNTIYF.

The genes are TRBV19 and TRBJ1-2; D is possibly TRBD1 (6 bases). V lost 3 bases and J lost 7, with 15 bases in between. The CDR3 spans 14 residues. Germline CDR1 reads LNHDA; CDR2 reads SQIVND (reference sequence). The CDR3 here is CASSIVDSATGYTF. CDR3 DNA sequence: TGTGCCAGTAGTATTGTGGACAGCGCCACTGGCTACACCTTC. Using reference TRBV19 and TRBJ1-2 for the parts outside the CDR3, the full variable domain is DGGITQSPKYLFRKEGQNVTLSCEQNLNHDAMYWYRQDPGQGLRLIYYSQIVNDFQKGDIAEGYSVSREKKESFPLTVTSAQKNPTAFYLCASSIVDSATGYTFGSGTRLTVV.

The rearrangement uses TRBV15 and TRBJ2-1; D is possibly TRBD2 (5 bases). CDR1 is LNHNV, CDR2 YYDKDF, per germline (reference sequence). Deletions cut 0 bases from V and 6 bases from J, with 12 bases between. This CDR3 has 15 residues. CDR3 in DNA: TGTGCCACCAGCAGAGATACGGCTAGCCGCAATGAGCAGTTCTTC. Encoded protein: CATSRDTASRNEQFF.

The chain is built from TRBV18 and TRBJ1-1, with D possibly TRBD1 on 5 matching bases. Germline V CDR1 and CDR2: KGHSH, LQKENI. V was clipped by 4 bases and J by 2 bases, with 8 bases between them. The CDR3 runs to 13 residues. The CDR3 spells CASSLTDNTEAFF. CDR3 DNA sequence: TGTGCCAGCTCACTGACAGACAACACTGAAGCTTTCTTT.

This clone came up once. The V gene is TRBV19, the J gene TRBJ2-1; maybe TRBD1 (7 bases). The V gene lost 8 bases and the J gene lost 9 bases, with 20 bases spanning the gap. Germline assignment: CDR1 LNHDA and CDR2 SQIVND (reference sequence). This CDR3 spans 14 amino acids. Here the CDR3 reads CASAPGQGGGEQFF. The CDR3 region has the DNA TGTGCCAGTGCCCCGGGGCAGGGGGGTGGTGAGCAGTTCTTC.

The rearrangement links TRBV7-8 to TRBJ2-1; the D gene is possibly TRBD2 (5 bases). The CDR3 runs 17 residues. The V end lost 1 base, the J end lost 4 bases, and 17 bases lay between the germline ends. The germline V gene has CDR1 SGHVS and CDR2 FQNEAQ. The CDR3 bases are TGTGCCAGCAGCTTAGGACAACTCCCCGGGGTGTACAATGAGCAGTTCTTC. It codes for CASSLGQLPGVYNEQFF. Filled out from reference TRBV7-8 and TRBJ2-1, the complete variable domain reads GAGVSQSPRYKVAKRGQDVALRCDPISGHVSLFWYQQALGQGPEFLTYFQNEAQLDKSGLPSDRFFAERPEGSVSTLKIQRTQQEDSAVYLCASSLGQLPGVYNEQFFGPGTRLTVL.

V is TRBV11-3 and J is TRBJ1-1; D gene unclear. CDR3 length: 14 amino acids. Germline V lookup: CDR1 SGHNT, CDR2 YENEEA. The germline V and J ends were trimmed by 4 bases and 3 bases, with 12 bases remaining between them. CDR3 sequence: CASSSTGFDTEAFF. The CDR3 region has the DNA TGTGCCAGCAGCTCAACGGGTTTCGACACTGAAGCTTTCTTT.

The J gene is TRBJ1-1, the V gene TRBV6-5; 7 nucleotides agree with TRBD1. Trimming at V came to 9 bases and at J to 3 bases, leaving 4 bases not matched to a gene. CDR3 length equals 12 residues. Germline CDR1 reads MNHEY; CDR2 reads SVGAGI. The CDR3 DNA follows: TGTGCCAGTTCAACAGGGGACACTGAAGCTTTCTTT. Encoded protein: CASSTGDTEAFF.

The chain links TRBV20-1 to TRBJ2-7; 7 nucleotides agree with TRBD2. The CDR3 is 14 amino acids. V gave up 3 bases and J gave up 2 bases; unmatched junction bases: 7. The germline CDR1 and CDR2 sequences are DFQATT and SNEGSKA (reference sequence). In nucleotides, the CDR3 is TGCAGTGCTAGTAATCCTAGCGGTGCCTACGAGCAGTACTTC. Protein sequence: CSASNPSGAYEQYF.